The rows below give T cell receptor beta chains drawn from one sample of a study of beta chain features in type 1 diabetes. Repertoires were generated with immunoSEQ multiplex PCR, while TCRdb's copy carries only in-frame clones and drops some. Among roughly 290,000 clones listed, about 8.5% were seen once. Material: central memory CD4+ T cells from blood. These receptor sequences come from a woman aged 18 to 35 in good health. Both conserved end residues are part of each CDR3. Each record gives: D gene, J gene, V gene, CDR3 protein. A D gene is named only where the DNA matches it firmly.

-,TRBJ2-5,TRBV7-8,CASSPWRGDQYF
-,TRBJ1-2,TRBV5-8,CASSLAGGTALGGYTF
TRBD1,TRBJ1-2,TRBV29-1,CSVGVYQGASVGYTF
TRBD1,TRBJ1-2,TRBV4-1,CASSQLPGQAAATYGYTF
-,TRBJ1-1,TRBV28,CASSPHQGRNTEAFF
-,TRBJ2-7,TRBV30,CAWSVSGPVSYF
-,TRBJ2-2,TRBV15,CATSRDLVYTGELFF
-,TRBJ2-2,TRBV9,CASSVDTGELFF
-,TRBJ2-1,TRBV11-2,CASGPFNEQFF
-,TRBJ2-3,TRBV7-9,CASSLLGARSTDTQYF
TRBD1,TRBJ1-4,TRBV5-1,CASRGQENEKLFF
-,TRBJ2-1,TRBV23-1,CASSQGHERPALRHEQFF
-,TRBJ1-3,TRBV29-1,CSVVPQPGASGNTIYF
-,TRBJ2-5,TRBV7-2,CASSLGHYQETQYF
-,TRBJ2-7,TRBV4-3,CASSATPLGEQYF
-,TRBJ2-7,TRBV7-9,CASSLAGGSYEQYF
TRBD1,TRBJ2-2,TRBV12-5,CASGLVVRGQTGELFF
-,TRBJ2-1,TRBV11-2,CASSGDRSYNEQFF
-,TRBJ1-1,TRBV2,CASSVGLLNTEAFF
-,TRBJ2-5,TRBV5-1,CASSLLRAGEETQYF
-,TRBJ1-2,TRBV15,CATSRESGGYGYTF
TRBD1,TRBJ2-2,TRBV18,CASSSSRQGALAGELFF
-,TRBJ2-3,TRBV15,CATSSRTLSTDTQYF
-,TRBJ2-1,TRBV9,CASSVAGSNEQFF
-,TRBJ1-1,TRBV21-1,CASSNNHRTATEAFF
-,TRBJ1-3,TRBV5-1,CASKGGPTSGNTIYF
TRBD2,TRBJ2-7,TRBV5-4,CASSHILAGGRGTYEQYF
-,TRBJ2-6,TRBV2,CASSGTGSSGANVLTF
-,TRBJ1-4,TRBV7-2,CASSLGPGEKLFF
-,TRBJ1-2,TRBV29-1,CSVGDKNYGYTF
TRBD2,TRBJ2-5,TRBV5-4,CASSSRLAYQETQYF
-,TRBJ1-3,TRBV9,CASSVRVDSGNTIYF
-,TRBJ2-3,TRBV7-2,CASSSRYTDTQYF
TRBD1,TRBJ2-3,TRBV19,CASSMGQGTDTQYF
TRBD1,TRBJ1-1,TRBV6-6,CASSLAGQGEAFF
-,TRBJ2-4,TRBV5-6,CASSSWGVSKNIQYF
-,TRBJ2-2,TRBV6-1,CASSEAPGSISTGELFF
-,TRBJ1-5,TRBV30,CAWRPGSDQPQHF
-,TRBJ2-7,TRBV7-2,CASSFTAYEQYF
-,TRBJ2-2,TRBV5-4,CASSRDRFGTGELFF
-,TRBJ2-7,TRBV11-3,CASSFRATQSYEQYF
TRBD1,TRBJ2-4,TRBV11-2,CASSKGQGDNIQYF
TRBD1,TRBJ1-6,TRBV19,CASRKRTGYGFSPLHF
-,TRBJ2-3,TRBV5-6,CASSLDSYSFPTQYF
TRBD2,TRBJ2-1,TRBV7-7,CASSKSGGAYNEQFF
-,TRBJ1-5,TRBV6-4,CASSTWDPCKEQPQHF
-,TRBJ1-6,TRBV25-1,CASSESGSSYNSPLHF
-,TRBJ2-1,TRBV6-6,CASRPGVYNEQFF
-,TRBJ1-1,TRBV5-1,CASSLSPNTEAFF
-,TRBJ2-2,TRBV5-1,CASSLYAGRVANTGELFF
TRBD1,TRBJ1-4,TRBV28,CASSLHGDRGLGEKLFF
-,TRBJ1-3,TRBV30,CAWGRGSGNTIYF
-,TRBJ2-2,TRBV5-1,CASSLTKAMNTGELFF
-,TRBJ2-3,TRBV27,CASSLYARTSTDTQYF